The rows below give T cell receptor beta chains drawn from one sample of a study of blood T cell repertoires in COVID-19. Clones were read by immunoSEQ multiplex PCR, and TCRdb kept only the in-frame ones, dropping some. Among 150,000 to 200,000 clones listed, approximately 88% were seen once. Material: PBMCs or T cells enriched from blood (not recorded which). These receptors were collected from a man in his 70s who had been exposed to COVID-19. CDR3s include the opening cysteine and the closing phenylalanine or tryptophan. D genes are given only for firm matches. The size entry is marked missing in some rows and otherwise reads once, few, many or a size class.

len,j_gene,abundance,v_gene,d_gene,CDR3nt,CDR3aa
16,TRBJ1-1,.,TRBV24-1,.,TGTGCCACCAAATACAGCTTCTGCCGATTTGACACTGAAGCTTTCTTT,CATKYSFCRFDTEAFF
12,TRBJ2-7,.,TRBV5-6,TRBD1,TGTGCCAGCAGACCCAGACAGGGGATGCAGTACTTC,CASRPRQGMQYF
14,TRBJ1-5,once,TRBV3-1/TRBV3-2,TRBD1,TGTGCCAGCAGCCAAGTACAGGGGCGCGAGCCCCAGCATTTT,CASSQVQGREPQHF
14,TRBJ2-7,.,TRBV4-1,.,TGCGCCAGCAGCCAAGATGAGATCTTCTACGAGCAGTACTTC,CASSQDEIFYEQYF
15,TRBJ1-1,.,TRBV5-1,TRBD1,TGCGCCAGCAGCTCAGGGACAGGGGGCTACACTGAAGCTTTCTTT,CASSSGTGGYTEAFF
14,TRBJ2-2,few,TRBV10-3,.,TGTGCCATCCGACGACAGGGAGGCACCGGGGAGCTGTTTTTT,CAIRRQGGTGELFF
17,TRBJ2-7,.,TRBV19,TRBD2,TGTGCCAGTAGTATGGGTTCATTGACTAGCGGGATATACGAGCAGTACTTC,CASSMGSLTSGIYEQYF
15,TRBJ1-3,.,TRBV18,.,TGTGCCAGCTCACCACCGACGGGTACTGGAAACACCATATATTTT,CASSPPTGTGNTIYF
15,TRBJ2-1,.,TRBV11-3,.,TGTGCCAGCAGCTTAGGGGGAGATCCCTACAATGAGCAGTTCTTC,CASSLGGDPYNEQFF
16,TRBJ2-1,.,TRBV4-1,TRBD2,TGCGCCAGCAGCCAACTACTAGCGGGGGGCTTGGGTCAGCAGTTCTTC,CASSQLLAGGLGQQFF
16,TRBJ2-7,once,TRBV4-1,TRBD2,TGCGCCAGCAGCCAAGATCCTCCAGCGGGAACTGACGAGCAGTACTTC,CASSQDPPAGTDEQYF
15,TRBJ2-7,.,TRBV15,.,TGTGCCACCAGCAGAGACCCTGGACTCCTTGACGAGCAGTACTTC,CATSRDPGLLDEQYF
16,TRBJ2-2,few,TRBV6-2/TRBV6-3,.,TGTGCCAGCAGTGAGACAGCTCAACTTTACACCGGGGAGCTGTTTTTT,CASSETAQLYTGELFF
11,TRBJ1-2,.,TRBV19,TRBD1,TGTGCCAGTCAGGGGGGAAATGGCTACACCTTC,CASQGGNGYTF
11,TRBJ1-2,.,TRBV5-1,.,TGCGCCAGCAGCTTGGACAGGCGCTACACCTTC,CASSLDRRYTF
15,TRBJ2-2,few,TRBV5-1,TRBD1,TGCGCCAGCACGAAGGGGGCGCAAGGCACCGGGGAGCTGTTTTTT,CASTKGAQGTGELFF
15,TRBJ2-1,.,TRBV28,TRBD1,TGTGCCAGCAGTCCAGGGGGCGCTACCAACAATGAGCAGTTCTTC,CASSPGGATNNEQFF
15,TRBJ2-7,.,TRBV10-2,TRBD2,TGCGCCAGCAGTGAGGGTAGCGGGGGTTACTACGAGCAGTACTTC,CASSEGSGGYYEQYF
17,TRBJ1-3,.,TRBV7-8,TRBD1,TGTGCCAGCAGCTTATTGGGGACAGGGAGCTCTGGAAACACCATATATTTT,CASSLLGTGSSGNTIYF
15,TRBJ1-2,.,TRBV6-5,.,TGTGCCACCTGGGTTACAGGGCTGATTGACTATGGCTACACCTTC,CATWVTGLIDYGYTF
15,TRBJ1-2,.,TRBV2,.,TGTGCCAGCAGTGCTCGGGCAGACAGAAACTATGGCTACACCTTC,CASSARADRNYGYTF
14,TRBJ1-5,.,TRBV19,TRBD1,TGTGCCAGTAGAAGTCACAGGGGAGCACAGCCCCAGCATTTT,CASRSHRGAQPQHF
16,TRBJ1-1,.,TRBV11-2,TRBD1,TGTGCCAGCAGCCCGTTAACCAGACCACAGGGGACTGAAGCTTTCTTT,CASSPLTRPQGTEAFF
15,TRBJ2-1,.,TRBV7-2,.,TGTGCCAGCAGCTTCGGGACTCTCACTATCAATGAGCAGTTCTTC,CASSFGTLTINEQFF
15,TRBJ2-3,once,TRBV5-4,TRBD2,TGTGCCAGCAGCTTGAAACTAGCGAGCACAGATACGCAGTATTTT,CASSLKLASTDTQYF
11,TRBJ1-2,.,TRBV20-1,.,TGCAGTGCTAGTTTTTCAGATGGCTACACCTTC,CSASFSDGYTF
15,TRBJ2-5,.,TRBV7-2,.,TGTGCCAGCAGCTTAGCCCACAGAACCCAAGAGACCCAGTACTTC,CASSLAHRTQETQYF
11,TRBJ1-2,.,TRBV28,.,TGTGCCAGCAGCAGTTTTTATGGCTACACCTTC,CASSSFYGYTF
15,TRBJ1-1,.,TRBV30,.,TGTGCCTGGAGTGTTCCCGGGACAAAGAACACTGAAGCTTTCTTT,CAWSVPGTKNTEAFF
18,TRBJ2-2,.,TRBV6-2/TRBV6-3,.,TGTGCCAGCAGTTACCCAAGGGGGTCGGGGAAACCTACCGGGGAGCTGTTTTTT,CASSYPRGSGKPTGELFF
14,TRBJ2-1,.,TRBV5-4,TRBD2,TGTGCCAGCAGCCCTAGCGGGGTGCGCAATGAGCAGTTCTTC,CASSPSGVRNEQFF
15,TRBJ1-2,.,TRBV4-3,TRBD1,TGCGCCAGCAGCCCCCGGGACAGGGAGGCCTATGGCTACACCTTC,CASSPRDREAYGYTF
14,TRBJ1-4,.,TRBV28,.,TGTGCCAGCTCTCTAAGGGGGACTAATGAAAAACTGTTTTTT,CASSLRGTNEKLFF
15,TRBJ2-7,.,TRBV6-1,TRBD1,TGTGCCAGCAGTGACGGACAGGGGACCCCCTACGAGCAGTACTTC,CASSDGQGTPYEQYF
16,TRBJ1-2,.,TRBV28,TRBD1,TGTGCCAGCTACTCCGCCGGGACAGGGTTTTCCTATGGCTACACCTTC,CASYSAGTGFSYGYTF
14,TRBJ2-7,.,TRBV6-5,.,TGTGCCAGCAGATACAAAAGCGGTTTCGACGAGCAGTACTTC,CASRYKSGFDEQYF
14,TRBJ1-1,.,TRBV7-2,TRBD1,TGTGCCAGCAGCTTAGGAGGGGGCGCGACTGAAGCTTTCTTT,CASSLGGGATEAFF
13,TRBJ1-1,.,TRBV12-3/TRBV12-4,.,TGTGCCTCCCACGACAGCCCCAACACTGAAGCTTTCTTT,CASHDSPNTEAFF
14,TRBJ1-2,.,TRBV27,TRBD1,TGTGCCAGCAGATTCGGACAGGGGGCAGGTGGCTACACCTTC,CASRFGQGAGGYTF
16,TRBJ2-2,few,TRBV19,TRBD1,TGTGCCAGTATGGGGGGACAGGGGATAAACACCGGGGAGCTGTTTTTT,CASMGGQGINTGELFF